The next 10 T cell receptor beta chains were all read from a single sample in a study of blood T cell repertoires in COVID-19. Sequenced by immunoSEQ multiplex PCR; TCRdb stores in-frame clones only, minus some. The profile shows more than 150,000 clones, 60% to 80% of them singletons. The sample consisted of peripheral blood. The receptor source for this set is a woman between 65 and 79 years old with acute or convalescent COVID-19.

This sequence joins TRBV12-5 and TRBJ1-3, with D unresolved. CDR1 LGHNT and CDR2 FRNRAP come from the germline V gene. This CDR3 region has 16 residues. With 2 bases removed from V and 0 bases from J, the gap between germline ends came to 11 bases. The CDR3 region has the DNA TGTGCTAGTGGTTTGTCCGGGGTCTACTCTGGAAACACCATATATTTT. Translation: CASGLSGVYSGNTIYF.

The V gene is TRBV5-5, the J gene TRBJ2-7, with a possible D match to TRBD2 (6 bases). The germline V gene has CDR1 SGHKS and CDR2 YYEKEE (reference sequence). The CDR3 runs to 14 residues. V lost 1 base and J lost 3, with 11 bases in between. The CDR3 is CASSLFTGSYEQYF. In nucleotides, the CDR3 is TGTGCCAGCAGCTTGTTTACCGGGAGCTACGAGCAGTACTTC.

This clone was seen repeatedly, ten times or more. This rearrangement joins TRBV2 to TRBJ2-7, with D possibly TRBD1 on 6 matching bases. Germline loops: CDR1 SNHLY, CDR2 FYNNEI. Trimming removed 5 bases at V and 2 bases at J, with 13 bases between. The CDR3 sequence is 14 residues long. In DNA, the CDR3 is TGTGCCAGCAGTCTTACAGGGTCCCCCTACGAGCAGTACTTC. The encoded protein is CASSLTGSPYEQYF.

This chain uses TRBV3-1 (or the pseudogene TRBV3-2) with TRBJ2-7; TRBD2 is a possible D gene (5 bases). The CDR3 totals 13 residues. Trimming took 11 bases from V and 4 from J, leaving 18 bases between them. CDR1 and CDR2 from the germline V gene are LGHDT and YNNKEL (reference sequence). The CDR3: CASTGFNSYEQYF. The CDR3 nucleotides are TGTGCCTCCACGGGGTTCAATTCTTACGAGCAGTACTTC.

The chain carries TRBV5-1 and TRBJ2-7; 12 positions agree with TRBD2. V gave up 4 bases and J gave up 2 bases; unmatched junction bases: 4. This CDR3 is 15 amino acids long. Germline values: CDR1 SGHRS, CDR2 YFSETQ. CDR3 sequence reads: CASSTGLAGTYEQYF. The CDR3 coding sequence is TGCGCCAGCAGCACAGGACTAGCGGGGACCTACGAGCAGTACTTC.

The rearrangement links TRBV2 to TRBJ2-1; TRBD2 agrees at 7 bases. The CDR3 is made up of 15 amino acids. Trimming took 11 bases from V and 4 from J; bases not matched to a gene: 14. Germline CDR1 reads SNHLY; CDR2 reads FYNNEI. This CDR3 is CACWGGLGGYNEQFF. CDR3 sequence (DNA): TGTGCCTGCTGGGGGGGACTGGGTGGGTACAATGAGCAGTTCTTC.

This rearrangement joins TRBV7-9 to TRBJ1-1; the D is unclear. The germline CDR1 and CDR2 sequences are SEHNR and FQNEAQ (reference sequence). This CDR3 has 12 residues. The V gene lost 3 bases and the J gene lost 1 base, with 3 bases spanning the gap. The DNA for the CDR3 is TGTGCCAGCAGCTTCGGGAACACTGAAGCTTTCTTT. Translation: CASSFGNTEAFF.

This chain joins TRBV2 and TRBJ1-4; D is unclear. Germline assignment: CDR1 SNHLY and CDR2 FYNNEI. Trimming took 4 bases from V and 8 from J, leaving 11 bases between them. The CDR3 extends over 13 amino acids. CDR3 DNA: TGTGCCAGCAGTGTCCGGTACAGCGAAAAACTGTTTTTT. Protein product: CASSVRYSEKLFF. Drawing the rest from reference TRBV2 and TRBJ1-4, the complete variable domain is EPEVTQTPSHQVTQMGQEVILRCVPISNHLYFYWYRQILGQKVEFLVSFYNNEISEKSEIFDDQFSVERPDGSNFTLKIRSTKLEDSAMYFCASSVRYSEKLFFGSGTQLSVL.

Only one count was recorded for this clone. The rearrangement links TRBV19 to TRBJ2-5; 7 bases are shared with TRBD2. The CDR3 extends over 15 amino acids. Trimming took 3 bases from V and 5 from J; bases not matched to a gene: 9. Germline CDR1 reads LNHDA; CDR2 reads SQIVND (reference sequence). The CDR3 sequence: CASSILAGERETQYF. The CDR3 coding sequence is TGTGCCAGTAGTATCCTTGCGGGAGAGAGGGAGACCCAGTACTTC. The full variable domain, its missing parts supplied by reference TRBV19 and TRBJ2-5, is DGGITQSPKYLFRKEGQNVTLSCEQNLNHDAMYWYRQDPGQGLRLIYYSQIVNDFQKGDIAEGYSVSREKKESFPLTVTSAQKNPTAFYLCASSILAGERETQYFGPGTRLLVL.

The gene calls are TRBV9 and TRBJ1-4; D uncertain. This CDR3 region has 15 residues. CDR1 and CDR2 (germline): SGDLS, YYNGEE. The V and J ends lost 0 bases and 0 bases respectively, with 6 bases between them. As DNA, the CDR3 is TGTGCCAGCAGCGTAGGTTCAGCAACTAATGAAAAACTGTTTTTT. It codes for CASSVGSATNEKLFF.